This TCR beta chain was recovered during a study of T cells in Graves' hyperthyroidism and ophthalmopathy. Looking at the study overall: The initial diagnosis was the point when peripheral blood was collected, ahead of any treatment. Whole-study results and caveats: A model of 13 V-J pairs discriminated ophthalmopathy from stable hyperthyroidism. Ophthalmopathy, which appeared later, was predicted by the model a median approximately six months before onset.

A NOSPECS grade of at least 4, a Clinical Activity Score of at least 3 and duration under 3 months were recorded in ophthalmopathy patients. Researchers amplified the TCR beta CDR3 regions from RNA transcripts. TCR CDR3 underwent first-round RT-PCR with the HTBI primer set. TCRdb re-called the multiplex PCR reads through MiXCR, storing one row per CDR3 protein. Of a few hundred thousand distinct CDR3 sequences in the sample, approximately 23% are singletons; the top ten hold 49%. CDR1 is LGHNT and CDR2 is FRNRAP in the germline V gene. The CDR3 covers 18 residues. The V gene end was trimmed by 0 bases and the J gene end by 1 base; junction bases not matched to a gene: 10. This clonotype appeared many times. Its matching antigen is unknown.

The V and J genes are TRBV12-5 and TRBJ2-5, with TRBD2 identical over 8 bases. The receptor's source is a woman aged 70-85 years with Graves' ophthalmopathy. Material for sequencing was blood. The CDR3 loop reads CASGLVRLAGRGQETQYF. The CDR3 DNA follows: TGTGCTAGTGGTTTGGTCCGGCTAGCGGGCCGAGGCCAAGAGACCCAGTACTTC.